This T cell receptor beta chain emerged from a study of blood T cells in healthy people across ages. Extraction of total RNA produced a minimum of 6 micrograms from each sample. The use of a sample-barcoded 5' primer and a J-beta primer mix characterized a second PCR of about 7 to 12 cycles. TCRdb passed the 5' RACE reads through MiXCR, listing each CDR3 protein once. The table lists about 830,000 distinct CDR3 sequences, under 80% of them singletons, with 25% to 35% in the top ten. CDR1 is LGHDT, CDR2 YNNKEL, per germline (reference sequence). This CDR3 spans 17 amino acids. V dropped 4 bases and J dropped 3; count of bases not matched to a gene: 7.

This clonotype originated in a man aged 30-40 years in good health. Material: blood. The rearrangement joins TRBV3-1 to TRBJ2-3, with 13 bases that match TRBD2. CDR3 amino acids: CASSPPRLAGGTDTQYF. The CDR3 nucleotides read TGTGCCAGCAGCCCCCCCCGACTAGCGGGGGGAACAGATACGCAGTATTTT.